This T cell receptor beta chain comes out of a study of T cells in tuberculosis. V gave up 7 bases and J gave up 8 bases, with 20 bases separating them. From germline, CDR1 is SQVTM and CDR2 ANQGSEA. The length of the CDR3 is 13 residues. Clones were read by immunoSEQ multiplex PCR, and TCRdb kept only the in-frame ones, dropping some. The sample lists roughly 30,000 clones; about nine tenths were seen once. This receptor was taken from a donor aged 10-35 years with latent tuberculosis or without tuberculosis infection. The sample comprised PBMCs. The chain recombines TRBV29-1 with TRBJ2-5, with D uncertain. CDR3 sequence (DNA): TGCAGCGCCGAAGTGACTGGAAAGGAAACCCAGTACTTC. Its translation is CSAEVTGKETQYF.